This TCR beta chain was observed in a study of cytomegalovirus exposure and HLA in healthy donors. Study observations and caveats: By a later analysis, the bulk of CMV-associated TCR beta chains appeared HLA-restricted. The CMV antigen specificity of a few CMV-associated chains was confirmed through in vitro analysis. Prediction of most subjects' HLA-A and HLA-B alleles by TCR beta sequences was reportedly accurate.

The CDR3 extends over 17 amino acids. In germline, CDR1 is SEHNR, CDR2 FQNEAQ (reference sequence). The V and J ends lost 3 bases and 4 bases, in that order; junction bases with no gene match: 10. Notes on this clone: No antigen is known for it.

The PCR made use of 60 Vbeta and 13 Jbeta primers. Original processing methods: Counted up in a later analysis, unique TCR beta chains came to some 82 million, with around 12 million shared. Here immunoSEQ multiplex PCR was the method, and the copy in TCRdb shows in-frame clones only, minus some. V and J calls and clone size are as listed in that table; D and trimming were resolved from the DNA. The profile shows under 130,000 clones, around two thirds of them singletons. The sample consisted of PBMCs. J is TRBJ2-3 and V is TRBV7-9; 10 nucleotides match TRBD2. The receptor was isolated from a man aged 25 to 40 in good health and CMV-seropositive. CDR3 residues: CASSFGTSGVGSDTQYF. The CDR3 nucleotides read TGTGCCAGCAGCTTCGGTACTAGCGGGGTGGGGTCAGATACGCAGTATTTT. The whole variable domain, remainder taken from reference TRBV7-9 and TRBJ2-3, is DTGVSQNPRHKITKRGQNVTFRCDPISEHNRLYWYRQTLGQGPEFLTYFQNEAQLEKSRLLSDRFSAERPKGSFSTLEIQRTEQGDSAMYLCASSFGTSGVGSDTQYFGPGTRLTVL.